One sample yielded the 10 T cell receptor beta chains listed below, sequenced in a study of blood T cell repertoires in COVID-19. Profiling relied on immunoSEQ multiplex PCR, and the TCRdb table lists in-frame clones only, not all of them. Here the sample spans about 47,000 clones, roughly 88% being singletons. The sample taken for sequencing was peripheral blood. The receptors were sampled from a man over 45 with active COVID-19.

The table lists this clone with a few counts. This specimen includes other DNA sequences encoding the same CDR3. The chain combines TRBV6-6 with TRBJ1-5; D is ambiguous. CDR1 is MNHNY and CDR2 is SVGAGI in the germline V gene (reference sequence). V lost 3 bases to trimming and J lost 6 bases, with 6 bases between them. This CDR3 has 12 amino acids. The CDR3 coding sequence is TGTGCCAGCAGTTATGAGAGTCAGCCCCAGCATTTT. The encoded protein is CASSYESQPQHF.

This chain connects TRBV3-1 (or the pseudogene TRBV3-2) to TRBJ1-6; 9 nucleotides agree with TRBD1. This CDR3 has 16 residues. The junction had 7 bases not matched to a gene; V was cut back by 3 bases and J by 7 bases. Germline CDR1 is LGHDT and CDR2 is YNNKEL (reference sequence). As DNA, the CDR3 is TGTGCCAGCAGCCAGGATACAGGGGGCGGCAATTCACCCCTCCACTTT. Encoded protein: CASSQDTGGGNSPLHF.

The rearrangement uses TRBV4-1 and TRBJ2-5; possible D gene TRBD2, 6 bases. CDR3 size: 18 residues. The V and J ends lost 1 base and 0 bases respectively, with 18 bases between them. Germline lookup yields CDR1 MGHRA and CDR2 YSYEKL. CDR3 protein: CASSQGFGLASDQETQYF. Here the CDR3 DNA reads TGCGCCAGCAGCCAAGGTTTCGGATTGGCTAGCGACCAAGAGACCCAGTACTTC.

CDR3 in DNA: TGTGCCAGTAGTTACACCGTCACAGATACGCAGTATTTT. Protein product: CASSYTVTDTQYF. The chain employs TRBV19 and TRBJ2-3; no clear D gene. The V gene's germline CDR1 is LNHDA and CDR2 SQIVND (reference sequence). V lost 5 bases, J lost 2 bases, and 8 bases lay in between. The CDR3 is 13 amino acids.

The CDR3 region is CASSTWTGVNTEAFF. The CDR3 DNA follows: TGCGCCAGCAGCACCTGGACAGGGGTGAACACTGAAGCTTTCTTT. The chain combines TRBV5-1 with TRBJ1-1, with 9 bases fitting TRBD1. J was trimmed by 0 bases and V by 4 bases; bases with no gene match: 4. CDR1 is SGHRS and CDR2 is YFSETQ in the germline V gene. The CDR3 sequence is 15 residues long. The variable domain in full, completed from reference TRBV5-1 and TRBJ1-1, reads KAGVTQTPRYLIKTRGQQVTLSCSPISGHRSVSWYQQTPGQGLQFLFEYFSETQRNKGNFPGRFSGRQFSNSRSEMNVSTLELGDSALYLCASSTWTGVNTEAFFGQGTRLTVV.

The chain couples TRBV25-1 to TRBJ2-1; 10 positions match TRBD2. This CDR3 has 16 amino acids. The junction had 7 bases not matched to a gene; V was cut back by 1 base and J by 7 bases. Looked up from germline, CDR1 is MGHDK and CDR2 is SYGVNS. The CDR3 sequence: CASSEWASGRVNEQFF. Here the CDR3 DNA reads TGTGCCAGCAGTGAATGGGCCAGCGGGAGGGTTAATGAGCAGTTCTTC.

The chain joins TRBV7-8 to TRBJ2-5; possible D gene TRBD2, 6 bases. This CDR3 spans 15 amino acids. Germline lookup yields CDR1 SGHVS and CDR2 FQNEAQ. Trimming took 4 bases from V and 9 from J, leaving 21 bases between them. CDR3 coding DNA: TGTGCCAGCAGCTCCCAGAGGGGACTCCCCGAGGCCCAGTACTTC. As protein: CASSSQRGLPEAQYF.

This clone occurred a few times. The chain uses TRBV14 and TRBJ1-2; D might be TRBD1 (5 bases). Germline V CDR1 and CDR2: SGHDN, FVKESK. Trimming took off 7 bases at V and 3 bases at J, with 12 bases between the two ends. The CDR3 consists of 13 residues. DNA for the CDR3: TGTGCCAGCACCCCTTGGGGGGACTATGGCTACACCTTC. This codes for CASTPWGDYGYTF.

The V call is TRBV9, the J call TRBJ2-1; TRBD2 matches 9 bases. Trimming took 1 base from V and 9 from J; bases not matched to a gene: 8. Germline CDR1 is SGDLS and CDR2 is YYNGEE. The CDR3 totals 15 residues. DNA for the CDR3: TGTGCCAGCAGCGTATCGGCGGGGGGGCCTAGTGAGCAGTTCTTC. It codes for CASSVSAGGPSEQFF.

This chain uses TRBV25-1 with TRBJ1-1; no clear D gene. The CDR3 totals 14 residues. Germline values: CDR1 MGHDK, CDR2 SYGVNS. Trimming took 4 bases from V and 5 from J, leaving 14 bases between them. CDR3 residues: CASSAGRSRTEAFF. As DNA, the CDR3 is TGTGCCAGCAGTGCAGGTCGTTCCCGGACTGAAGCTTTCTTT.